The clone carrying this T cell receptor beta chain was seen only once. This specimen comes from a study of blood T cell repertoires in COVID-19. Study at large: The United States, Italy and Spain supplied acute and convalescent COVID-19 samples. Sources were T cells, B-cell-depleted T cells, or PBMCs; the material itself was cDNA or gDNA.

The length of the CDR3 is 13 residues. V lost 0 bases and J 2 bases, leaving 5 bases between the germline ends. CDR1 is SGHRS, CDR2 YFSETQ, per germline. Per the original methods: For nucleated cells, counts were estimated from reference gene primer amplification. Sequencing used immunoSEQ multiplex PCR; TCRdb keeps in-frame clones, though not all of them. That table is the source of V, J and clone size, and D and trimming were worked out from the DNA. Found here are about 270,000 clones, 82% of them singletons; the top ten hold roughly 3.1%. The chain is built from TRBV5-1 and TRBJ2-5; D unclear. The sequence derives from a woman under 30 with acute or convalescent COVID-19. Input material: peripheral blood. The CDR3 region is CASSLVPQETQYF. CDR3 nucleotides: TGCGCCAGCAGCTTGGTCCCACAAGAGACCCAGTACTTC.